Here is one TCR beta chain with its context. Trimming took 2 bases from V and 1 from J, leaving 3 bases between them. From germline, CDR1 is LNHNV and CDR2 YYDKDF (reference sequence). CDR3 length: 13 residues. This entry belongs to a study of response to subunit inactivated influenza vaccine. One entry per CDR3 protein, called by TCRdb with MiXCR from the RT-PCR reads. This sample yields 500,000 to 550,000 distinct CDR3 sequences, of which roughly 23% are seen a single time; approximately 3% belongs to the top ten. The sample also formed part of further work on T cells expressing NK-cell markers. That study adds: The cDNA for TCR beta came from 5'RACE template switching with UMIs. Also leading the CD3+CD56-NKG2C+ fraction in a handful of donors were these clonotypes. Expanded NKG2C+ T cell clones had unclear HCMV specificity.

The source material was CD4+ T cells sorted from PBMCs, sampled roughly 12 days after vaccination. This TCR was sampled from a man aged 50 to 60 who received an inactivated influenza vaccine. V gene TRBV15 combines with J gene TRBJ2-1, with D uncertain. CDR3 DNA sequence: TGTGCCACCAGCAGAAATTCCTACAATGAGCAGTTCTTC. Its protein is CATSRNSYNEQFF.